The entry below gives a single T cell receptor beta chain sequence along with its context. The data belong to a study of OX40 agonist ivuxolimab in advanced cancers. Baseline, cycle 4 day 1, and cycle 7 day 1 were the blood sampling points. TCRdb keeps only in-frame clones here, not all; method: immunoSEQ multiplex PCR. Of 60,000 to 95,000 clones in the sample, roughly 90% were seen once. In germline, CDR1 is SGHNT, CDR2 YYREEE (reference sequence). V was trimmed by 5 bases and J by 4 bases, leaving 7 bases between them. CDR3 length equals 12 residues. Sequenced here: CD4+ or CD8+ T cells sorted from blood, sampled in a trial of the OX40 agonist ivuxolimab. V usage is TRBV5-4 and J usage is TRBJ2-1, with unresolved D. This TCR was recovered from an adult with an advanced solid tumor such as melanoma, head and neck, liver or kidney cancer. The CDR3 bases are TGTGCCAGCAGTGACTCTTACAATGAGCAGTTCTTC. Amino acid sequence: CASSDSYNEQFF.